This T cell receptor (beta chain) was obtained from a study of blood T cell repertoires in COVID-19. Assay: immunoSEQ multiplex PCR; the TCRdb copy retains only in-frame clones and omits some. This table has approximately 170,000 clones, over 85% appearing once. Sequencing input: peripheral blood. This sequence was found in a man aged 60 to 75 with active or convalescent COVID-19.

The CDR3 reads CASSPTGQGANVLTF. The CDR3, as DNA: TGCGCCAGCAGCCCTACAGGTCAAGGGGCCAACGTCCTGACTTTC. This chain connects TRBV5-1 to TRBJ2-6; tentatively, D is TRBD1 (5 bases). CDR1 and CDR2 from the germline V gene are SGHRS and YFSETQ. The germline V and J ends were trimmed by 4 bases and 4 bases, with 12 bases remaining between them. The CDR3 is 15 amino acids.